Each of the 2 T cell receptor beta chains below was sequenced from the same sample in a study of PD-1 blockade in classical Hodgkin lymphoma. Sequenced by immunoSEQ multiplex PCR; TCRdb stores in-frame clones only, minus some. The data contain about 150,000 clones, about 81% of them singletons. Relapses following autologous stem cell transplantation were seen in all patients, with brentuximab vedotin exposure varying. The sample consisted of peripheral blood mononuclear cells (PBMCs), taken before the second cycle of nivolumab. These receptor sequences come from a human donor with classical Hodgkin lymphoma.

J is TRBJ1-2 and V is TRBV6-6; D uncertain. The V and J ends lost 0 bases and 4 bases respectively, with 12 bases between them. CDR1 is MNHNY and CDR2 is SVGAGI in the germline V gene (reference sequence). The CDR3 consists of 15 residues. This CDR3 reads CASSYSRNWAYGYTF. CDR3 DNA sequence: TGTGCCAGCAGTTACTCCAGAAATTGGGCCTATGGCTACACCTTC.

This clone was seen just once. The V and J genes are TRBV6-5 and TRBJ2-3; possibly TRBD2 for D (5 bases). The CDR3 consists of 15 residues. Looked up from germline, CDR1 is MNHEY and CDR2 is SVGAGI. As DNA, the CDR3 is TGTACCATCCCCGGCAGCGGACCTCACACAGATACGCAGTATTTT. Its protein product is CTIPGSGPHTDTQYF.